Shown below are 20 T cell receptor beta chains from a single sample sequenced in a study of T cells after yellow fever vaccination. One entry per CDR3 protein results from TCRdb running MiXCR on the 5' RACE reads. The sample has some 96,000 distinct CDR3 sequences, 8.9% seen once. The sequencing here drew on CD8+ T cells not binding an NS4B(214-222) dextramer, sorted from PBMCs, taken around 15 days after the first yellow fever vaccination. The receptor source for this set is a man younger than 30 who received the YFV17D yellow fever vaccine.

The table lists this clonotype with a few counts. The rearrangement joins TRBV25-1 to TRBJ1-2; D unresolved. The CDR3 has 13 amino acids. V was trimmed by 2 bases and J by 4 bases, leaving 8 bases between them. Germline CDR1 reads MGHDK; CDR2 reads SYGVNS. The CDR3 sequence: CASSEQDFYGYTF. DNA of the CDR3: TGTGCCAGCAGTGAACAGGATTTCTATGGCTACACCTTC.

CDR3 in DNA: TGTGCCAGCAGTTACCCCCGGGACAGGGCGAACACCGGGGAGCTGTTTTTT. Translating it yields CASSYPRDRANTGELFF. The genes are TRBV6-5 and TRBJ2-2, with 9 positions matching TRBD1. V lost 2 bases, J lost 0 bases, and 4 bases stayed unmatched. From germline, CDR1 is MNHEY and CDR2 SVGAGI. The CDR3 loop spans 17 amino acids.

This clonotype was seen a few times. The chain uses TRBV7-9 and TRBJ1-1; 8 nucleotides align to TRBD1. This CDR3 is 14 amino acids long. The V gene end was trimmed by 2 bases and the J gene end by 6 bases; junction bases not matched to a gene: 5. CDR1 is SEHNR and CDR2 is FQNEAQ in the germline V gene (reference sequence). This CDR3 is CASSLMGQAPEAFF. The CDR3, as DNA: TGTGCCAGCAGCTTAATGGGACAGGCCCCTGAAGCTTTCTTT.

This clonotype turned up a few times. J is TRBJ2-3 and V is TRBV3-1; D perhaps matches TRBD2 (6 bases). This CDR3 has 16 residues. Germline values: CDR1 LGHDT, CDR2 YNNKEL (reference sequence). Trimming left V 1 base short and J 2 bases short, with 13 bases between. CDR3 region: CASSQGWGVPTDTQYF. CDR3 coding DNA: TGTGCCAGCAGCCAAGGCTGGGGGGTGCCCACAGATACGCAGTATTTT.

The sample holds many counts of this clonotype. The V gene is TRBV9, the J gene TRBJ1-5, with D possibly matching TRBD1 (6 bases). The V end lost 0 bases, the J end lost 4 bases, and 14 bases lay between the germline ends. The CDR3 has 16 amino acids. Germline V gene sequence: CDR1 SGDLS, CDR2 YYNGEE. Here the CDR3 reads CASSVGSGAGNQPQHF. In DNA form, the CDR3 reads TGTGCCAGCAGCGTAGGGTCAGGGGCCGGTAATCAGCCCCAGCATTTT.

This clonotype was observed a handful of times. This chain connects TRBV6-5 to TRBJ2-7; D is uncertain. V was shortened by 2 bases and J by 2 bases, with 7 bases between the two germline ends. CDR1 and CDR2 from the germline V gene are MNHEY and SVGAGI. The CDR3 has 13 amino acids. The DNA for the CDR3 is TGTGCCAGCAGTTACGGTAGCCCCTACGAGCAGTACTTC. The encoded protein is CASSYGSPYEQYF.

This clonotype was counted many times. In DNA form, the CDR3 reads TGTGCCAGCAGATCCGAAGGGGGCCGGGAAAAACTGTTTTTT. Translation gives CASRSEGGREKLFF. The chain has TRBV2 and TRBJ1-4, with 7 bases aligning to TRBD1. Germline V lookup: CDR1 SNHLY, CDR2 FYNNEI. Trimming cost V 6 bases and J 8 bases; bases outside gene matches: 9. This CDR3 has 14 amino acids. Filled out from reference TRBV2 and TRBJ1-4, the complete variable domain reads EPEVTQTPSHQVTQMGQEVILRCVPISNHLYFYWYRQILGQKVEFLVSFYNNEISEKSEIFDDQFSVERPDGSNFTLKIRSTKLEDSAMYFCASRSEGGREKLFFGSGTQLSVL.

The chain couples TRBV28 to TRBJ2-2, with 14 bases matching TRBD2. Germline CDR1 MDHEN, CDR2 SYDVKM. This CDR3 region has 18 residues. The junction had 10 bases not matched to a gene; V was cut back by 5 bases and J by 5 bases. The CDR3, as DNA: TGTGCCAGCAGTCCAAGAGGACTAGCGGGGGGACTAACCGGGGAGCTGTTTTTT. Encoded protein: CASSPRGLAGGLTGELFF.

This clonotype was recorded many times. The genes are TRBV12-3 or TRBV12-4 and TRBJ1-1, with no clear D. Trimming shortened V by 6 bases and J by 0 bases, and 2 bases separated the two germline ends. The CDR3 is made up of 11 amino acids. The CDR3 reads CASRLNTEAFF. The CDR3 region has the DNA TGTGCCAGCAGATTGAACACTGAAGCTTTCTTT.

This clonotype was counted between two and nine times. The gene calls are TRBV6-2 or TRBV6-3 and TRBJ2-1; possibly TRBD1 or TRBD2 for D (5 bases each). This CDR3 is 14 amino acids long. Deletions cut 5 bases from V and 7 bases from J, with 15 bases between. Per the germline V gene, CDR1 is MNHEY and CDR2 is SVGEGT. The CDR3 here is CASSPGGALNEQFF. As DNA, the CDR3 is TGTGCCAGCAGTCCTGGGGGAGCGTTGAATGAGCAGTTCTTC.

The rearrangement joins TRBV7-9 to TRBJ2-6, with D perhaps given as TRBD1 or TRBD2 (5 bases each). Germline CDR1 and CDR2: SEHNR and FQNEAQ (reference sequence). The CDR3 consists of 15 residues. Trimming removed 9 bases from V and 2 bases from J, with 14 bases in between. CDR3: CASGTGAAGANVLTF. The CDR3 coding sequence is TGTGCCAGTGGGACGGGTGCGGCTGGGGCCAACGTCCTGACTTTC.

This clonotype was detected many times. The rearrangement uses TRBV5-6 and TRBJ2-5; 11 positions match TRBD2. The CDR3 consists of 15 residues. Per germline, CDR1 SGHDT and CDR2 YYEEEE. V lost 0 bases, J lost 5 bases, and 3 bases stayed unmatched. CDR3 sequence: CASSLASGGFETQYF. In nucleotides, the CDR3 is TGTGCCAGCAGCTTGGCTAGCGGGGGGTTCGAGACCCAGTACTTC.

The count of this clonotype is one. This chain uses TRBV7-8 with TRBJ2-2; D may be TRBD2 (6 bases). Germline V CDR1 and CDR2: SGHVS, FQNEAQ. The CDR3 has 17 amino acids. The V and J ends lost 6 bases and 6 bases respectively, with 23 bases between them. The CDR3 DNA sequence: TGTGCCAGCAGTTCCGGGACTCACTCGATTTGGGCCGGGGAGCTGTTTTTT. As protein: CASSSGTHSIWAGELFF. Full variable domain (outside the CDR3, taken from reference TRBV7-8 and TRBJ2-2): GAGVSQSPRYKVAKRGQDVALRCDPISGHVSLFWYQQALGQGPEFLTYFQNEAQLDKSGLPSDRFFAERPEGSVSTLKIQRTQQEDSAVYLCASSSGTHSIWAGELFFGEGSRLTVL.

This clonotype has only a few counts. CDR3 in amino acids: CASSQVTGEDEQYF. The CDR3 bases are TGCGCCAGCAGCCAAGTTACAGGCGAGGACGAGCAGTACTTC. The genes are TRBV4-1 and TRBJ2-7; maybe TRBD1 (5 bases). This CDR3 has 14 residues. V was clipped by 1 base and J by 5 bases, with 12 bases between them. Germline values: CDR1 MGHRA, CDR2 YSYEKL.

As concerns this clonotype: A single base separates this from a much larger clone, so it may be a read error. The V gene is TRBV4-2, the J gene TRBJ2-1, with TRBD2 identical over 7 bases. Germline lookup yields CDR1 LGHNA and CDR2 YNFKEQ. The V and J ends lost 8 bases and 2 bases, in that order; junction bases with no gene match: 6. This CDR3 has 14 residues. As DNA, the CDR3 is TGTGCCAGCGGTAGCGGGTGGGCCTACAATGAGCAGTTCTTC. Translation: CASGSGWAYNEQFF.

This clonotype has at least ten counts. The rearrangement joins TRBV5-1 to TRBJ2-5; the D is unclear. With 0 bases removed from V and 3 bases from J, the gap between germline ends came to 15 bases. This CDR3 spans 16 amino acids. The germline V gene has CDR1 SGHRS and CDR2 YFSETQ. CDR3: CASSLAPAISEETQYF. CDR3 sequence (DNA): TGCGCCAGCAGCTTGGCGCCGGCGATATCTGAAGAGACCCAGTACTTC. Combining the CDR3 with reference TRBV5-1 and TRBJ2-5 gives the whole variable domain KAGVTQTPRYLIKTRGQQVTLSCSPISGHRSVSWYQQTPGQGLQFLFEYFSETQRNKGNFPGRFSGRQFSNSRSEMNVSTLELGDSALYLCASSLAPAISEETQYFGPGTRLLVL.

The chain uses TRBV6-2 or TRBV6-3 and TRBJ1-5; 9 positions agree with TRBD1. After removal of 2 bases from V and 6 bases from J, the junction contained 8 bases not matched to a gene. CDR3 size: 16 residues. Germline V gene sequence: CDR1 MNHEY, CDR2 SVGEGT. CDR3 sequence reads: CASSYPYRQGGQPQHF. The CDR3 DNA reads TGTGCCAGCAGTTACCCGTACCGACAGGGGGGTCAGCCCCAGCATTTT.

This clonotype was seen a handful of times. V is TRBV5-4 and J is TRBJ2-5; D is ambiguous. Looked up from germline, CDR1 is SGHNT and CDR2 is YYREEE (reference sequence). The ends were cut back, 6 bases at V and 7 bases at J, with 10 bases in the middle. The CDR3 extends over 11 amino acids. The CDR3 nucleotides read TGTGCCAGCACCCCCCGCGGGACCCAGTACTTC. It translates to CASTPRGTQYF.

The chain is built from TRBV27 and TRBJ1-1; unclear D gene. CDR3 length: 11 amino acids. CDR1 and CDR2 from the germline V gene are MNHEY and SMNVEV (reference sequence). V was trimmed by 3 bases and J by 8 bases, leaving 7 bases between them. The CDR3 spells CASSFKGEAFF. Here the CDR3 DNA reads TGTGCCAGCAGTTTCAAGGGAGAAGCTTTCTTT.

This clonotype was picked up a small number of times. J is TRBJ2-5 and V is TRBV20-1; 15 bases line up with TRBD2. The junction had 9 bases not matched to a gene; V was cut back by 2 bases and J by 5 bases. Germline V lookup: CDR1 DFQATT, CDR2 SNEGSKA (reference sequence). The CDR3 is 17 residues long. The CDR3 protein is CSARWGLAGGPGETQYF. CDR3 sequence (DNA): TGCAGTGCTAGATGGGGACTAGCGGGGGGCCCGGGGGAGACCCAGTACTTC.